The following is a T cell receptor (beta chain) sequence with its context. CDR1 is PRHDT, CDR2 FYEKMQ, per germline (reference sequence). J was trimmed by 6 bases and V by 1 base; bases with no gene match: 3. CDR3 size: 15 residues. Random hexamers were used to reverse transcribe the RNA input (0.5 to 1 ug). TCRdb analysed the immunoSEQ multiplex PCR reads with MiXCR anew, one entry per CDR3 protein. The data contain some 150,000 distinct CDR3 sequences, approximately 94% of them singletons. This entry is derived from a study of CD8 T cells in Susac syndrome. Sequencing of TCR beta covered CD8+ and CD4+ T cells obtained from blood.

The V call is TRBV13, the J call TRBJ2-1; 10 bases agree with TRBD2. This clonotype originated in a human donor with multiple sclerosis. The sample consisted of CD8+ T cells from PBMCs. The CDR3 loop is CASSLVLAGSNEQFF. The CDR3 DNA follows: TGTGCCAGCAGCTTAGTACTAGCGGGGAGCAATGAGCAGTTCTTC.